The rows below give T cell receptor beta chains drawn from one sample of a study of blood T cell repertoires in COVID-19. The data were produced by immunoSEQ multiplex PCR, yet TCRdb's version contains in-frame clones alone and is incomplete. This repertoire shows approximately 270,000 clones, 88% found once; its top ten account for roughly 6%. The sample consisted of peripheral blood. These receptors originate from a woman aged 25 to 39 with COVID-19, enrolled during active disease. Each CDR3 is given with its conserved first and last residue. D genes are given only for firm matches. The listing skips clone size in some rows; elsewhere it reads once, few, many or a size class.

TRBV3-1/TRBV3-2	NA	TRBD1	TRBJ1-2	TGTGCCAGCAGCCCCCGCCGGCAGGGGGCTACTAACTATGGCTACACCTTC	CASSPRRQGATNYGYTF
TRBV6-5	NA	NA	TRBJ1-4	TGTGCCGGTGGTACCGAGGAAAAACTGTTTTTT	CAGGTEEKLFF
TRBV7-9	once	NA	TRBJ1-4	TGTGCCAGCAGCCGGGTAGACAGCGCTCTTGAAAAACTGTTTTTT	CASSRVDSALEKLFF
TRBV11-3	once	NA	TRBJ2-5	TGTGCCAGCAGCTTATTTACCCAGGGTTTGGTGACCCAGTACTTC	CASSLFTQGLVTQYF
TRBV28	NA	NA	TRBJ1-3	TGTGCCAGCGCAGGAGGGCGACATAATGGAAACACCATATATTTT	CASAGGRHNGNTIYF
TRBV4-1	NA	NA	TRBJ1-2	TGCGCCAGCAGCCATCCCTCTGGGGGCACTTCCTATGGCTACACCTTC	CASSHPSGGTSYGYTF
TRBV5-4	NA	NA	TRBJ1-4	TGTGCCAGCAGCTTGGTTGGGGGCAAGGATGGGAATGAAAAACTGTTTTTT	CASSLVGGKDGNEKLFF
TRBV19	NA	NA	TRBJ2-6	TGTGCCAGTAACACGATCTCTGGGGCCAACGTCCTGACTTTC	CASNTISGANVLTF
TRBV27	NA	NA	TRBJ2-5	TGTGCCAGCAGTTTATCACTGGCGCTTGAGCGGGAGACCCAGTACTTC	CASSLSLALERETQYF
TRBV9	NA	NA	TRBJ2-5	TGTGCCAGCAGCGTAGTCGAAGAGACCCAGTACTTC	CASSVVEETQYF
TRBV11-3	NA	TRBD2	TRBJ2-1	TGTGCCAGCAGGGATCGAGCGGGAGACCACAATGAGCAGTTCTTC	CASRDRAGDHNEQFF
TRBV7-9	NA	NA	TRBJ2-6	TGTGCCAGCAGCCCACAGGCAAGCTCTGGGGCCAACGTCCTGACTTTC	CASSPQASSGANVLTF
TRBV5-6	once	NA	TRBJ2-2	TGTGCCAGCAGCTTGTTATCGGCAGGGTTCATTGCCGGGGAGCTGTTTTTT	CASSLLSAGFIAGELFF
TRBV19	NA	TRBD1	TRBJ1-2	TGTGCCAGTAGTATAACGGGAGGGGGCGGTGGCTACACCTTC	CASSITGGGGGYTF
TRBV15	NA	NA	TRBJ1-2	TGTGCCACCAGCCCTAGACAGACCCCAATCGCTGGCTACACCTTC	CATSPRQTPIAGYTF
TRBV29-1	NA	TRBD1	TRBJ2-1	TGCAGCGTTGAGGGGACAGGGATTGATAGCGGTCACAATGAGCAGTTCTTC	CSVEGTGIDSGHNEQFF
TRBV6-5	NA	NA	TRBJ1-3	TGTGCCAGCAAAACAGGGTCTGGAAACACCATATATTTT	CASKTGSGNTIYF
TRBV28	NA	NA	TRBJ2-7	TGTGCCAGCAGTTTTTTCTCGGCCGGGACAAACGAGCAGTACTTC	CASSFFSAGTNEQYF
TRBV28	NA	NA	TRBJ2-5	TGTGCCAGCAGTTTAAACCCCGCCGGGTCCCATGGAAAAAAATGGGAGACCCAGTACTTC	CASSLNPAGSHGKKWETQYF
TRBV24-1	NA	TRBD2	TRBJ2-5	TGTGCCACCAGTGATGCCTGGACTAGCGGGGGGGCGGAAGAGACCCAGTACTTC	CATSDAWTSGGAEETQYF
TRBV6-5	NA	NA	TRBJ2-2	TGTGCCAGCACCGGACAAACTTTGAACACCGGGGAGCTGTTTTTT	CASTGQTLNTGELFF
TRBV28	NA	TRBD2	TRBJ2-2	TGTGCCAGCAGTCATCACCTAGCGGGGGGGCCCACCGGGGAGCTGTTTTTT	CASSHHLAGGPTGELFF
TRBV5-1	NA	TRBD1	TRBJ1-1	TGCGCCAGCAGCTTCGGGACAGGGTTGAGCACTGAAGCTTTCTTT	CASSFGTGLSTEAFF
TRBV19	NA	TRBD1	TRBJ1-1	TGTGCCAGTAGTACCCCAGGGGGTGAACCAGAAGCTTTCTTT	CASSTPGGEPEAFF
TRBV14	once	TRBD1	TRBJ1-1	TGTGCCAGCAGCCGCCGGGGACAGGGAAACACTGAAGCTTTCTTT	CASSRRGQGNTEAFF